This T cell receptor beta chain was captured in a study of blood T cell repertoires in COVID-19. Study context: Samples taken during acute and convalescent COVID-19 were collected in the United States, Italy and Spain. Sources were T cells, B-cell-depleted T cells, or PBMCs; the material itself was cDNA or gDNA.

Participants came from some 23 US areas, aged roughly 18 to 95 years. Clones were read by immunoSEQ multiplex PCR, and TCRdb kept only the in-frame ones, dropping some. Among about 370,000 clones listed, under 90% were seen once. The source of this sequence is a woman between 25 and 40 years old who had recovered from COVID-19. Sequencing was carried out using PBMCs or T cells enriched from blood (not recorded which).

The CDR3 region is CASSLGRTDYNYGYTF. The CDR3 DNA follows: TGCGCCAGCAGCTTAGGTCGGACAGACTATAACTATGGCTACACCTTC. The rearrangement joins TRBV5-1 to TRBJ1-2; TRBD1 might be the D (6 bases). Trimming shortened V by 2 bases and J by 1 base, and 15 bases separated the two germline ends. Germline CDR1 and CDR2: SGHRS and YFSETQ. This CDR3 spans 16 amino acids.